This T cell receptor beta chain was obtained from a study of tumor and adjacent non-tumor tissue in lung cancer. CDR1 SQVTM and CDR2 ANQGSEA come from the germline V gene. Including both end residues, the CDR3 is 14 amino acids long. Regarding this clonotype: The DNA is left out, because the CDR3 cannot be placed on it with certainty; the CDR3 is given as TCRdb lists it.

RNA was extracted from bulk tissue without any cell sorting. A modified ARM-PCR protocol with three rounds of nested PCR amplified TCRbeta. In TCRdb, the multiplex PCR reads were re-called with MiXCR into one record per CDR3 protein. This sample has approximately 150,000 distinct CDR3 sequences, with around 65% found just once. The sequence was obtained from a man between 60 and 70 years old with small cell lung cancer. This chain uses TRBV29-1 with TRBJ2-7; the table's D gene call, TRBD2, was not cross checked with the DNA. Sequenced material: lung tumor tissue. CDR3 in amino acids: CSVAGGAGGYEPYF.